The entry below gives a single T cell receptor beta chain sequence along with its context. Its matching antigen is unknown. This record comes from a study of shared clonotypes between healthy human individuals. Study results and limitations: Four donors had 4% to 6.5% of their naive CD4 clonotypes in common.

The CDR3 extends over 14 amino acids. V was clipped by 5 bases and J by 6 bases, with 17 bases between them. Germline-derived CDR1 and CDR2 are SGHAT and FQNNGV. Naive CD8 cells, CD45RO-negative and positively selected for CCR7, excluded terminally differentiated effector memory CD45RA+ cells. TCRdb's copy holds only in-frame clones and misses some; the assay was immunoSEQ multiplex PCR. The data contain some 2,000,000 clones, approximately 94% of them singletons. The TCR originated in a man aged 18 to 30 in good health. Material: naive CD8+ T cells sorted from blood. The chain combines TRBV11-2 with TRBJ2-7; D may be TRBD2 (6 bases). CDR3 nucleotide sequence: TGTGCCAGCAGCCCCTCCAGGGAGGCAAGCGAGCAGTACTTC. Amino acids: CASSPSREASEQYF.